This entry is about one T cell receptor beta chain. The data were produced by immunoSEQ multiplex PCR, yet TCRdb's version contains in-frame clones alone and is incomplete. The sample has a few hundred thousand clones; approximately 83% are singletons. The germline CDR1 and CDR2 sequences are SGDLS and YYNGEE. This CDR3 region has 15 residues. V lost 4 bases and J lost 0; bases outside the gene matches: 6. This sample is part of a study of blood T cell repertoires in COVID-19. The sequenced material came from PBMCs or T cells enriched from blood (not recorded which). This TCR came from a man in his fifties or sixties who had recovered from COVID-19. The chain joins TRBV9 to TRBJ1-1, with TRBD1 identical over 7 bases. The CDR3, as DNA: TGTGCCAGCAGCTTTAGGGACAGAATGAACACTGAAGCTTTCTTT. Its translation: CASSFRDRMNTEAFF.